This T cell receptor beta chain was recovered during a study of T cells in localized non-small cell lung cancer. Data came from immunoSEQ multiplex PCR; TCRdb stores just in-frame clones and leaves some out. The repertoire includes about 6,400 clones, roughly 87% of them detected once, and roughly a sixth sits in the top ten. To note about this clone: Its antigen is unidentified.

V shed 0 bases and J shed 1 base, with 7 bases lying between them. Germline CDR1 is SGHRS and CDR2 is YFSETQ. The CDR3 loop spans 14 amino acids. Regarding the study as a whole: Adjacent lung had a median approximately 57 of the 100 largest tumor clones. The study found T cell clonality highest in uninvolved adjacent lung, above tumor.

The V call is TRBV5-1, the J call TRBJ1-1, with D uncertain. The receptor's source is a male donor at least 60 years old with stage I lung adenocarcinoma. This specimen consisted of peripheral blood, obtained before any cancer treatment. In nucleotides, the CDR3 is TGCGCCAGCAGCTTGGCTGGGTCGAACACTGAAGCTTTCTTT. The encoded protein is CASSLAGSNTEAFF.